This TCR beta chain emerged from a study of blood T cell repertoires in COVID-19. The CDR3 extends over 15 amino acids. J lost 5 bases, V lost 1 base, and 9 bases had no gene match. From germline, CDR1 is SQVTM and CDR2 ANQGSEA. In the study's own analysis: Researchers report that nucleated cell counts were estimated from reference gene primer amplification. TCRdb's copy holds only in-frame clones and misses some; the assay was immunoSEQ multiplex PCR. V and J calls and clone size are as listed in that table; D and trimming were resolved from the DNA. Of 40,000 or so clones listed, 70% to 90% are singletons. This clone was seen a single time.

This TCR was recovered from a man in his sixties with active COVID-19. Sequenced: peripheral blood. The V and J genes are TRBV29-1 and TRBJ1-1, with 8 nucleotides matching TRBD1. The CDR3 loop reads CSVEVRTGSGTEAFF. The CDR3 DNA is TGCAGCGTTGAAGTCCGGACAGGGTCGGGTACTGAAGCTTTCTTT.